These T cell receptor beta chains were read from a single sample in a study of T cells after yellow fever vaccination. From the 5' RACE reads, TCRdb called clonotypes with MiXCR, one entry per CDR3 protein. The sample includes a few hundred thousand distinct CDR3 sequences, around 17% of them seen just once. This material consisted of PBMCs, taken 5 days after the first yellow fever vaccination. These receptors were obtained from a young man who received the YFV17D yellow fever vaccine. The CDR3 runs from the conserved cysteine through the conserved F or W. The D gene is left open where the match is weak. The size entry is marked missing in some rows and otherwise reads once, few, many or a size class.

>TRBV9|TRBJ2-3|TRBD2|.
CASSSGVAGAGDTQYF
TGTGCCAGCAGCTCCGGGGTAGCGGGGGCAGGAGATACGCAGTATTTT
>TRBV12-3/TRBV12-4|TRBJ1-5|.|.
CASSFGLRQPQHF
TGTGCCAGCAGTTTTGGTCTCCGGCAGCCCCAGCATTTT
>TRBV7-2|TRBJ2-5|.|few
CASSGGIQETQYF
TGTGCCAGCAGTGGTGGCATCCAAGAGACCCAGTACTTC
>TRBV7-2|TRBJ1-4|TRBD1|few
CASSHARDSLNEKLFF
TGTGCCAGCAGTCATGCAAGGGACAGCCTTAATGAAAAACTGTTTTTT
>TRBV7-2|TRBJ1-5|.|.
CASSYGAGGNQPQHF
TGTGCCAGCAGCTACGGGGCGGGAGGCAATCAGCCCCAGCATTTT
>TRBV4-2|TRBJ1-1|.|.
CASSQEVGGTEAFF
TGTGCCAGCAGCCAAGAGGTCGGGGGAACTGAAGCTTTCTTT
>TRBV20-1|TRBJ1-2|.|many
CSARSLDREGYTF
TGCAGTGCTAGGAGTTTGGATCGGGAGGGCTACACCTTC
>TRBV5-1|TRBJ1-1|.|few
CASGETEGTEAFF
TGCGCCAGCGGGGAGACGGAGGGCACTGAAGCTTTCTTT
>TRBV24-1|TRBJ2-1|.|few
CATSDLPRGDYNEQFF
TGTGCCACCAGTGATTTGCCGCGCGGGGACTACAATGAGCAGTTCTTC
>TRBV11-2|TRBJ2-1|TRBD1|.
CASSLQDRVLSNEQFF
TGTGCCAGCAGCTTACAAGACAGGGTATTAAGCAATGAGCAGTTCTTC
>TRBV7-2|TRBJ2-3|.|.
CASSFQKGVSDTQYF
TGTGCCAGCAGCTTCCAAAAGGGGGTCTCGGATACGCAGTATTTT
>TRBV5-1|TRBJ2-7|TRBD2|.
CASSLIGTISVEQYF
TGCGCCAGCAGCTTGATAGGGACTATTTCCGTCGAGCAGTACTTC
>TRBV7-2|TRBJ1-2|TRBD1|many
CASSLARGLVGYTF
TGTGCCAGCAGCTTAGCGAGGGGGCTGGTAGGCTACACCTTC
>TRBV29-1|TRBJ2-3|.|.
CPDPENYHSTDTQYF
TGCCCCGACCCGGAGAACTATCACAGCACAGATACGCAGTATTTT
>TRBV28|TRBJ2-1|TRBD2|.
CASSSSTSGGSYNEQFF
TGTGCCAGCAGTTCCTCGACTAGCGGGGGCTCCTACAATGAGCAGTTCTTC
>TRBV9|TRBJ2-3|.|few
CASSVAETDTQYF
TGTGCCAGCAGCGTAGCCGAAACAGATACGCAGTATTTT
>TRBV28|TRBJ1-1|.|many
CASESVNTEAFF
TGTGCCAGCGAGTCAGTAAACACTGAAGCTTTCTTT
>TRBV27|TRBJ1-2|.|.
CASSFLSGGYGYTF
TGTGCCAGCAGTTTTCTGTCAGGCGGCTATGGCTACACCTTC
>TRBV5-1|TRBJ1-4|TRBD1|many
CASSKTGGDEKLFF
TGCGCCAGCAGCAAAACAGGGGGCGATGAAAAACTGTTTTTT
>TRBV12-3/TRBV12-4|TRBJ1-2|TRBD1|few
CASSLGKVPGQGTGGYTF
TGTGCCAGCAGTTTGGGGAAGGTCCCGGGACAGGGAACGGGAGGCTACACCTTC
>TRBV5-1|TRBJ2-3|TRBD1|many
CASSVTGQGTQYF
TGCGCCAGCAGCGTGACGGGACAGGGGACGCAGTATTTT
>TRBV7-2|TRBJ2-1|TRBD2|few
CASSATGVRGGFDEQFF
TGTGCCAGCAGCGCCACCGGCGTGCGGGGGGGTTTCGATGAGCAGTTCTTC
>TRBV7-3|TRBJ1-2|.|few
CASSSPGQGGGYTF
TGTGCCAGCAGCTCACCAGGGCAGGGAGGAGGCTACACCTTC
>TRBV6-6|TRBJ2-3|.|.
CASDQGQPQYF
TGTGCCTCGGACCAGGGCCAGCCGCAGTATTTT
>TRBV9|TRBJ2-7|.|.
CASSPWGNTYEQYF
TGTGCCAGCAGCCCCTGGGGGAACACCTACGAGCAGTACTTC
>TRBV20-1|TRBJ2-3|.|few
CSAENSQGEAHTDTQYF
TGCAGTGCCGAGAATTCCCAGGGTGAGGCTCACACAGATACGCAGTATTTT
>TRBV7-1|TRBJ2-2|.|.
CASSPGPGSNTGELFF
TGTGCCAGCAGCCCAGGGCCAGGTTCGAACACCGGGGAGCTGTTTTTT
>TRBV5-1|TRBJ1-1|.|.
CASARRGPNTEAFF
TGCGCCAGCGCGCGACGGGGTCCAAACACTGAAGCTTTCTTT
>TRBV10-3|TRBJ2-3|TRBD2|.
CAISESRSSGGPTDTQYF
TGTGCCATCAGTGAGTCGAGGTCTAGCGGGGGGCCCACAGATACGCAGTATTTT
>TRBV4-1|TRBJ2-1|.|few
CASSQEARRLTSEQFF
TGCGCCAGCAGCCAAGAGGCCAGGAGGCTAACCAGTGAGCAGTTCTTC
>TRBV12-3/TRBV12-4|TRBJ1-1|.|few
CASSWGGQLNTEAFF
TGTGCCAGCAGTTGGGGGGGGCAGCTGAACACTGAAGCTTTCTTT
>TRBV5-1|TRBJ2-7|.|few
CASSLAGQTYEQYF
TGCGCCAGCAGCTTGGCCGGACAGACCTACGAGCAGTACTTC
>TRBV2|TRBJ2-1|TRBD1|few
CASIATGLLNEQFF
TGTGCCAGCATTGCGACAGGGTTGTTAAATGAGCAGTTCTTC
>TRBV5-1|TRBJ2-5|.|many
CASSLGPGQETQYF
TGCGCCAGCAGCTTGGGGCCAGGGCAAGAGACCCAGTACTTC
>TRBV12-3/TRBV12-4|TRBJ2-7|.|many
CASSFSTGYTYF
TGTGCCAGCAGTTTTAGTACGGGTTACACGTACTTC
>TRBV10-3|TRBJ2-5|.|.
CAISEDGGRETQYF
TGTGCCATCAGTGAGGACGGGGGGCGAGAGACCCAGTACTTC
>TRBV6-1|TRBJ1-2|.|.
CASSTTRAPYGYTF
TGTGCCAGCAGTACCACGCGGGCTCCATATGGCTACACCTTC
>TRBV3-1|TRBJ2-1|TRBD2|.
CASSQERDYFYNEQFF
TGTGCCAGCAGCCAAGAGCGGGACTACTTCTACAATGAGCAGTTCTTC
>TRBV5-5|TRBJ2-4|.|.
CASSTSGPINIQYF
TGTGCCAGCAGCACGTCGGGCCCTATTAACATTCAGTACTTC